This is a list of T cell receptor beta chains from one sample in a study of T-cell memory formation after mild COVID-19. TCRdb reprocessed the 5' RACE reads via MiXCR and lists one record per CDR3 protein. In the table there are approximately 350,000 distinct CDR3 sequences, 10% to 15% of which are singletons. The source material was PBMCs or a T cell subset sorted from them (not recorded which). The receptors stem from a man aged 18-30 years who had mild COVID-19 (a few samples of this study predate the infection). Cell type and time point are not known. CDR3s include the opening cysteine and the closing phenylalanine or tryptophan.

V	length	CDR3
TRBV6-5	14	CASSYLTPNTEAFF
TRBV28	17	CASSPGQPYSGANVLTF
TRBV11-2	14	CASSLGTSKDTQYF
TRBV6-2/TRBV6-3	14	CASRNRLEEETQYF
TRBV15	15	CATSRTPGVWETQYF
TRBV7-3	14	CASSRGLASNEQFF
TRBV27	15	CASSLSRAGTGELFF
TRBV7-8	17	CASSSQGLAGLSYEQYF
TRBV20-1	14	CSAGTSGSRETQYF
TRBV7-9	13	CASIRQGGYGYTF
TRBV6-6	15	CASSYDAGASNEQFF
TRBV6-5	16	CASSYSGGTGFYGYTF
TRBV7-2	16	CASSLNYGTANSPLHF
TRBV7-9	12	CASSLNRVEAFF
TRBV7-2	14	CASSLDREQETQYF
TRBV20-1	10	CSASWREQFF
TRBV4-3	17	CASSQVEFDSYNSPLHF
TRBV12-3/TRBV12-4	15	CASSLRPGLSSPLHF
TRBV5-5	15	CASTTTGYMNTEAFF
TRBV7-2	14	CASSSDGPGETQYF
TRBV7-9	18	CASSLAVLRQGAQAEAFF
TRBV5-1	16	CASNSLAGGNTGELFF
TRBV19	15	CASSINGLNTGELFF
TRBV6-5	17	CASSRGLAGGGVHIQYF
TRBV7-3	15	CASSPSGGAPDTQYF
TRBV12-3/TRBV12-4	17	CASSQEGWGFSTDTQYF
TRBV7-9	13	CASSSQEQETQYF
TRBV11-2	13	CASKPGDADTQYF
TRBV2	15	CARRGGGSSYNEQFF
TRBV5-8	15	CASSPGLAGVDTQYF
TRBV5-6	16	CASSSSGGGSYNEQFF
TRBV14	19	CASSQARSGGFPSYNEQFF